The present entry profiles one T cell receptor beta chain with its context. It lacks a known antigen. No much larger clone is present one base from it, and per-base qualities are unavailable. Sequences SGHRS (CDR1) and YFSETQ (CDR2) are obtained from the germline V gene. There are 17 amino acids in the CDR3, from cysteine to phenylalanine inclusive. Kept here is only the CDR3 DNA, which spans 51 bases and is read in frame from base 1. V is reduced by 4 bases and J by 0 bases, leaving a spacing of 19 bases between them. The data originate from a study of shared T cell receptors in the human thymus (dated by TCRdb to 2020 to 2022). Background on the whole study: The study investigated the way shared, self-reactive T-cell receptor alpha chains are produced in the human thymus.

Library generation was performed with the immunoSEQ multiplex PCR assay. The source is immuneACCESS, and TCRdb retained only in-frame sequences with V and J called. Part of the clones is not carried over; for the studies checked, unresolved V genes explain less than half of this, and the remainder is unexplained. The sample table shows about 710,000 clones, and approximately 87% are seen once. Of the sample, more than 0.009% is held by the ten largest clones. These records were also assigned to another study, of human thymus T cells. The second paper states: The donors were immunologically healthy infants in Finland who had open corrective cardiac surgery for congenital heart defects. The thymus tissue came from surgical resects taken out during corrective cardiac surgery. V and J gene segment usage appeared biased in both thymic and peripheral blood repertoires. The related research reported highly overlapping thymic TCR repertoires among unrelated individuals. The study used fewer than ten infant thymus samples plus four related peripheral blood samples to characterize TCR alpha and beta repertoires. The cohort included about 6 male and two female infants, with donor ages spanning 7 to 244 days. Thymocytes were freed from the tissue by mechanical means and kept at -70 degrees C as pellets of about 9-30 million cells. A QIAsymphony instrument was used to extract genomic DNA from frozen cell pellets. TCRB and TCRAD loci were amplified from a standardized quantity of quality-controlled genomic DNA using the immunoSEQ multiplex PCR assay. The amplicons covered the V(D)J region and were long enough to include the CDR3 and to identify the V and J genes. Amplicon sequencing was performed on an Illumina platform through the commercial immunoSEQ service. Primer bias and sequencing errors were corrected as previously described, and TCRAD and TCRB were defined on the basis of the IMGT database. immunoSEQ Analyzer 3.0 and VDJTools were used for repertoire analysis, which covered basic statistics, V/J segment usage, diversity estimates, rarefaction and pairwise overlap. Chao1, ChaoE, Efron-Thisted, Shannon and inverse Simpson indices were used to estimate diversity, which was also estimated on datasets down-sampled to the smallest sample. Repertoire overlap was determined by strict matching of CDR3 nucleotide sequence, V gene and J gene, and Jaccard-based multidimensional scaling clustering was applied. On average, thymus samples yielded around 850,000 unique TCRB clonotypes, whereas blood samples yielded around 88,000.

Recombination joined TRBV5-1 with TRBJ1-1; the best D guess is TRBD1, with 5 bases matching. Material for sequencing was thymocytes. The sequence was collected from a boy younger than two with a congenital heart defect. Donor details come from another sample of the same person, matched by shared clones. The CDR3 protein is CASSPMQGIGMNTEAFF. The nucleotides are TGCGCCAGCAGCCCAATGCAGGGTATAGGGATGAACACTGAAGCTTTCTTT.